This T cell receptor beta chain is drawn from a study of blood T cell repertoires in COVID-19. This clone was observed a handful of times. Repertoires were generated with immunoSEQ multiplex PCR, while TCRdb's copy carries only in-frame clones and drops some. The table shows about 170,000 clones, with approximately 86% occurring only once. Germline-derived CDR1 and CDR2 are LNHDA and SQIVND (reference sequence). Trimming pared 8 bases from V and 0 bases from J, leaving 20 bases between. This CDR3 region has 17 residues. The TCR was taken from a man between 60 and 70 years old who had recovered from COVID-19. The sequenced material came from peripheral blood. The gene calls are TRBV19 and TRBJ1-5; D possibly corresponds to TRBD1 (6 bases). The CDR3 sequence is CASSPKGTPYSNQPQHF. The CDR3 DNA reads TGTGCCAGTTCCCCCAAGGGGACACCGTATAGCAATCAGCCCCAGCATTTT.